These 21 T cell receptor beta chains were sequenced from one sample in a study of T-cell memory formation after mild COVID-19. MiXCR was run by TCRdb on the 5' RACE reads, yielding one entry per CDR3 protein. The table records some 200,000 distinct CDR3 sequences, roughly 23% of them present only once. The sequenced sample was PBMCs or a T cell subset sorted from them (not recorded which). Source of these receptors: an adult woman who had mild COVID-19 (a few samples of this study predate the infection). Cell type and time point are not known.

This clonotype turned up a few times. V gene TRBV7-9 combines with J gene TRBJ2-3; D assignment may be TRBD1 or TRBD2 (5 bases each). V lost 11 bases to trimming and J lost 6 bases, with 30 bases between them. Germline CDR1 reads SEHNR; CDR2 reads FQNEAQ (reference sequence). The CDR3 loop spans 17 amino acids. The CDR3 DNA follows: TGTGCCGGCGCCAGGGATCTAGCCCTTCTGCAAGGGGATACGCAGTATTTT. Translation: CAGARDLALLQGDTQYF.

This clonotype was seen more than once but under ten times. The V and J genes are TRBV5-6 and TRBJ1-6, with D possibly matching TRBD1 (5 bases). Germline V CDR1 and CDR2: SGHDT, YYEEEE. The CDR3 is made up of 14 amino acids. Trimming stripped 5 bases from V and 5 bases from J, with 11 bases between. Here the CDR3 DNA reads TGTGCCAGCAGAGGGACGGAAAATAATTCACCCCTCCACTTT. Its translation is CASRGTENNSPLHF.

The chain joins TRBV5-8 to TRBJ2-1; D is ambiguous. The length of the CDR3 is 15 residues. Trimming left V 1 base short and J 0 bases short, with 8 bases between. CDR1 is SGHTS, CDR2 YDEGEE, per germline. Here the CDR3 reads CASSLIHGSYNEQFF. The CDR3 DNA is TGTGCCAGCAGCTTGATCCATGGCTCCTACAATGAGCAGTTCTTC.

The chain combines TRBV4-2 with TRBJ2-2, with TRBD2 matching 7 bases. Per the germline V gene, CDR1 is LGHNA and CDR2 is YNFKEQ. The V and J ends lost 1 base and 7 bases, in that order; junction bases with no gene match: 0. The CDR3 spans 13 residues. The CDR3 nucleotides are TGTGCCAGCAGCCAAGCTAGCGGCGGGGAGCTGTTTTTT. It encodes CASSQASGGELFF.

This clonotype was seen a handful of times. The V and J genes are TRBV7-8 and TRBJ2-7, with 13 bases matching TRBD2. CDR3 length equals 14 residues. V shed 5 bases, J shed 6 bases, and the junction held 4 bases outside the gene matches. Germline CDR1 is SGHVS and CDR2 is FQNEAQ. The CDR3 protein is CASSPGLAGVEQYF. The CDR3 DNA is TGTGCCAGCAGCCCAGGACTAGCGGGAGTCGAGCAGTACTTC.

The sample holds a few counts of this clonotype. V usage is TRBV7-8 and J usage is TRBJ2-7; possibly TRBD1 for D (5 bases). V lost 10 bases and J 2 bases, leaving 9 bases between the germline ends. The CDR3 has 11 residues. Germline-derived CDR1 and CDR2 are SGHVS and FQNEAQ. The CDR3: CATGQAYEQYF. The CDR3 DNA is TGTGCCACCGGACAAGCCTACGAGCAGTACTTC.

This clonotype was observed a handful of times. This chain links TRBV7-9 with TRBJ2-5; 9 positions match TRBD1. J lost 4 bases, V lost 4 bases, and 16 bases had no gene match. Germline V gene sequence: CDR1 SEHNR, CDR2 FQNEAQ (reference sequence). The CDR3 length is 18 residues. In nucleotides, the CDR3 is TGTGCCAGCAGCTCCCCATTCCGGGACAGGGTAGAAAGAGAGACCCAGTACTTC. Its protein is CASSSPFRDRVERETQYF. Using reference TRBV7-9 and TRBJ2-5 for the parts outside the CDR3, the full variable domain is DTGVSQNPRHKITKRGQNVTFRCDPISEHNRLYWYRQTLGQGPEFLTYFQNEAQLEKSRLLSDRFSAERPKGSFSTLEIQRTEQGDSAMYLCASSSPFRDRVERETQYFGPGTRLLVL.

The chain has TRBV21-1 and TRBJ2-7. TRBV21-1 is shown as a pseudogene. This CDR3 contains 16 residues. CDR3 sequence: CASSKVGTESSYEQYF. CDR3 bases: TGTGCCAGCAGCAAAGTAGGTACAGAAAGTTCCTACGAGCAGTACTTC.

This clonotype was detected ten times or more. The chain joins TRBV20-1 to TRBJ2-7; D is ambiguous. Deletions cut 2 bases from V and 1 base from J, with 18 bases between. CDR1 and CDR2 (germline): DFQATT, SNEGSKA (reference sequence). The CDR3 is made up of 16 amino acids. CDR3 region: CSARPRTATYSYEQYF. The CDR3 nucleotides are TGCAGTGCTAGACCGCGGACGGCCACTTATTCCTACGAGCAGTACTTC.

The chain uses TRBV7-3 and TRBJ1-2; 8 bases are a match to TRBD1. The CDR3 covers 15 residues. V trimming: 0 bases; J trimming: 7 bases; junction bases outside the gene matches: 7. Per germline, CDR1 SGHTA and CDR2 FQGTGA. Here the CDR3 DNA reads TGTGCCAGCAGCTTAACAGACAGGGGAGGAAGTGGCTACACCTTC. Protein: CASSLTDRGGSGYTF.

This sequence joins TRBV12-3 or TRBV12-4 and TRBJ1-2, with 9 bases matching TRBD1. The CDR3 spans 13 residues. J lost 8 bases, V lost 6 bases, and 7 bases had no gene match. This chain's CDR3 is CASRRDRGSGYTF. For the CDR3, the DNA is TGTGCCAGCAGACGCGACAGGGGGAGCGGCTACACCTTC.

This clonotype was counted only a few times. The CDR3 DNA is TGTGCCTTCGGGACAGGGGCTGACTACGAGCAGTACTTC. Residues: CAFGTGADYEQYF. The gene calls are TRBV30 and TRBJ2-7; 10 nucleotides align to TRBD1. J was trimmed by 3 bases and V by 7 bases; bases with no gene match: 6. The CDR3 runs 13 residues. Germline CDR1 reads GTSNPN; CDR2 reads SVGIG (reference sequence).

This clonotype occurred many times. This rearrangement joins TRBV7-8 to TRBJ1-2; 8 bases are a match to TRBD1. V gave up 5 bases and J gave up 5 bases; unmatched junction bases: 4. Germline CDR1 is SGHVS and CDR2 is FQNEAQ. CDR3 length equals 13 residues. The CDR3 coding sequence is TGTGCCAGCAGCGGAAGGACAGGGTATGGCTACACCTTC. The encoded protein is CASSGRTGYGYTF.

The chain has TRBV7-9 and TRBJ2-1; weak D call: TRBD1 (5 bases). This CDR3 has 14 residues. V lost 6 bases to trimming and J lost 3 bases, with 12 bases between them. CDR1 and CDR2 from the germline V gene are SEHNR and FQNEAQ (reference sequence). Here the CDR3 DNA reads TGTGCCAGCAGAACCAGGGATTTCTACAATGAGCAGTTCTTC. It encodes CASRTRDFYNEQFF.

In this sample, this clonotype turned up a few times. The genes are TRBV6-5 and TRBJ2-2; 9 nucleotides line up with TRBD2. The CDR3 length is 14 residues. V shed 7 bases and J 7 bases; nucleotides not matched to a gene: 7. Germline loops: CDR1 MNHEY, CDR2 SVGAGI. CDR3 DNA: TGTGCCAGCATTAGGACTAGCGCGTTCGGGGAGCTGTTTTTT. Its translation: CASIRTSAFGELFF.

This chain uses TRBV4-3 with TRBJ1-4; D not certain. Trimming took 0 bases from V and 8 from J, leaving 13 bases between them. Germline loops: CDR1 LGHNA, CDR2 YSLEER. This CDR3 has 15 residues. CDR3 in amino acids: CASSQEGWWPEKLFF. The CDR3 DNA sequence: TGCGCCAGCAGCCAAGAGGGATGGTGGCCCGAAAAACTGTTTTTT.

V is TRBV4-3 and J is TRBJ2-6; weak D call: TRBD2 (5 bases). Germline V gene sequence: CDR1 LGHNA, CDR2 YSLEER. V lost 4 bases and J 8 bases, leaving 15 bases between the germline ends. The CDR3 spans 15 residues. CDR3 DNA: TGCGCCAGCAGCCCCGTGACGACGGGGACCAACGTCCTGACTTTC. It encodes CASSPVTTGTNVLTF.

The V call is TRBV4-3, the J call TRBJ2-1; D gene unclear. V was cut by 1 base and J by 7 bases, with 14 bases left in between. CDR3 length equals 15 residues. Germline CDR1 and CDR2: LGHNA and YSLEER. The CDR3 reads CASSQVVGMTNEQFF. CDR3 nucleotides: TGCGCCAGCAGCCAAGTAGTGGGAATGACGAATGAGCAGTTCTTC.

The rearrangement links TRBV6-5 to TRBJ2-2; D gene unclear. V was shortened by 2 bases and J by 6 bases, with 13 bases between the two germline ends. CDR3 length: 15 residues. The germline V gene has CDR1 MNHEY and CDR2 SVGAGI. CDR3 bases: TGTGCCAGCAGTTACGCAGACAAGTACGCCGGGGAGCTGTTTTTT. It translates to CASSYADKYAGELFF.

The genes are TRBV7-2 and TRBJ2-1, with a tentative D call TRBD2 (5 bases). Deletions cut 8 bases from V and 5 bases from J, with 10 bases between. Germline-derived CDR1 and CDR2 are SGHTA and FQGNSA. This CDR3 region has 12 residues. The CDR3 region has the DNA TGTGCCAGCGCGGAGGAGGACAATGAGCAGTTCTTC. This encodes CASAEEDNEQFF. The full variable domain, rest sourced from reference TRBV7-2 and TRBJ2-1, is GAGVSQSPSNKVTEKGKDVELRCDPISGHTALYWYRQSLGQGLEFLIYFQGNSAPDKSGLPSDRFSAERTGGSVSTLTIQRTQQEDSAVYLCASAEEDNEQFFGPGTRLTVL.

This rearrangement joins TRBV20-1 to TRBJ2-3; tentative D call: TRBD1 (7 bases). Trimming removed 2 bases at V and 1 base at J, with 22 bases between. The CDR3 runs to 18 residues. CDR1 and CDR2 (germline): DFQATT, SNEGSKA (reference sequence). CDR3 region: CSARPLLFDREGTDTQYF. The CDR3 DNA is TGCAGTGCTAGACCGCTTCTATTCGACAGGGAGGGCACAGATACGCAGTATTTT.